These T cell receptor beta chains were read from a single sample in a study of T cell repertoires in cytomegalovirus infection. These receptors have no known antigen. One entry per CDR3 protein results from TCRdb running MiXCR on the reads. The sample lists roughly 730,000 distinct CDR3 sequences, 33% occurring once. The starting material was cultured PBMCs, obtained from culture after CMV antigen stimulation. The receptors come from a human donor in good health (CMV status not recorded). Some clones in this sample may be carry-over from other donors' samples. The CDR3 runs from the conserved cysteine through the conserved F or W. The D gene is left open where the match is weak. Expanded clones get a size class; other rows say once, few or many, or leave the size out.

cdr3_nt cdr3_aa v_call cdr3_length d_call j_call clone_size
TGCGCCAGCAGGGCGGGAGTTCTGGATGAGCAGTTCTTC CASRAGVLDEQFF TRBV5-1 13 TRBD2 TRBJ2-1 .
TGCAGTGCCCGCCCCTACAGCTCCTACAATGAGCAGTTCTTC CSARPYSSYNEQFF TRBV20-1 14 . TRBJ2-1 few
TGTGCCAGCAGTGCCCGGGACAGCAGCTCTGGAAACACCATATATTTT CASSARDSSSGNTIYF TRBV6-2/TRBV6-3 16 TRBD1 TRBJ1-3 many
TGTGCCAGCAGCACAGGGATAGGGCGATCGGGCGAGCAGTACTTC CASSTGIGRSGEQYF TRBV7-9 15 . TRBJ2-7 few
TGTGCCAGCAGCGCCGGACGGGTTGAGCAGTTCTTC CASSAGRVEQFF TRBV11-2 12 . TRBJ2-1 few
TGTGCCAGCAGCCAAGTGGGGTATTACTCCTATAATTCACCCCTCCACTTT CASSQVGYYSYNSPLHF TRBV4-2 17 . TRBJ1-6 .
TGTGCCAGCAGCCCCAAGGCGAGAGGAACTGAAGCTTTCTTT CASSPKARGTEAFF TRBV5-6 14 . TRBJ1-1 few
TGTGCCAGCAGGGGAGGCGCCGGGACAACGGACCCTGAAGCTTTCTTT CASRGGAGTTDPEAFF TRBV28 16 . TRBJ1-1 .
TGTGCCATCAGTGAGTCGATGGACTCGGGAGCAGATACGCAGTATTTT CAISESMDSGADTQYF TRBV10-3 16 . TRBJ2-3 .
TGTGCCAGCAGCTTAGGGGCGGCGGGGGTGGTCACTGAAGCTTTCTTT CASSLGAAGVVTEAFF TRBV7-6 16 . TRBJ1-1 .
TGTGCCAGCAGCCGGAGTAGGGTCCCATCGTGGGGCTACACCTTC CASSRSRVPSWGYTF TRBV7-9 15 . TRBJ1-2 few
TGTGCCAGCAGCCCGAGGGGACACCAATTGAGCTCCTATAATTCACCCCTCCACTTT CASSPRGHQLSSYNSPLHF TRBV7-2 19 . TRBJ1-6 few
TGCGCCAGTACCCGGCCAGGAGAAGCCTACGAGCAGTACTTC CASTRPGEAYEQYF TRBV10-2 14 . TRBJ2-7 few
TGCAGTGCTCGCCAGGTTCCAGATACGCAGTATTTT CSARQVPDTQYF TRBV20-1 12 . TRBJ2-3 .
TGTGCCAGCAGTGAAGGAGAAGGCAGGGGTCCCTCCTTTGGCTACACCTTC CASSEGEGRGPSFGYTF TRBV2 17 . TRBJ1-2 .
TGTGCCAGCAGGGCCCCGGCTAACACTGAAGCTTTCTTT CASRAPANTEAFF TRBV12-3/TRBV12-4 13 . TRBJ1-1 .
TGTGCCAGCAGTTCGACGCCGGGACAGGGTAACGGGGAGCTGTTTTTT CASSSTPGQGNGELFF TRBV28 16 TRBD1 TRBJ2-2 .
TGCAGTGCTAGGCTAGCGACCTCCTACAATGAGCAGTTCTTC CSARLATSYNEQFF TRBV20-1 14 . TRBJ2-1 .
TGCGCCAGCAGCCAAGGCTATAGCGGTACTAGCACAGATACGCAGTATTTT CASSQGYSGTSTDTQYF TRBV4-3 17 . TRBJ2-3 few
TGTGCCAGCAGCGAAAGCAGGACAGGCCCCCGGTTT CASSESRTGPRF TRBV3-1 12 TRBD1 TRBJ1-1 .
TGCGCCAGCAGCTTGAGTGGTGGAAGCGAAAGGCAGTACTTC CASSLSGGSERQYF TRBV5-1 14 . TRBJ2-7 .
TGCGCCAGCAGCCAGGGGGTCGGAATAGATACGCAGTATTTT CASSQGVGIDTQYF TRBV4-1 14 . TRBJ2-3 few
TGTGCCAGCAGTGAAGACAATCAGCCCCAGCATTTT CASSEDNQPQHF TRBV6-1 12 . TRBJ1-5 many
TGTGCCAGCAGTTCCGTTACTAGCGGGATTCACAATGAGCAGTTCTTC CASSSVTSGIHNEQFF TRBV6-2/TRBV6-3 16 TRBD2 TRBJ2-1 few
TGCGCCAGCAGCCAAGAAGGCAGACCGATCCGAGCTTTCTTT CASSQEGRPIRAFF TRBV4-1 14 . TRBJ1-1 few
TGTGCCAGCAGCCGGGTCCACCAAGAGACCCAGTACTTC CASSRVHQETQYF TRBV5-6 13 . TRBJ2-5 .
TGTGCCAGCAGTCCCTTTGGGGGTGGAGTGACTGAAGCTTTCTTT CASSPFGGGVTEAFF TRBV12-3/TRBV12-4 15 . TRBJ1-1 few
TGTGCCAGCAGTGGGGTTAACTATGGCTACACCTTC CASSGVNYGYTF TRBV2 12 . TRBJ1-2 few
TGCGCCAGCAGCCAAGATGTTAATCAGCCCCAGCATTTT CASSQDVNQPQHF TRBV4-1 13 . TRBJ1-5 .
TGCAGTGCTAGGCAGGCAGATACGCAGTATTTT CSARQADTQYF TRBV20-1 11 . TRBJ2-3 .
TGTGCCACCGCCCGGAAGGCGGACAATGAGCAGTTCTTC CATARKADNEQFF TRBV24-1 13 . TRBJ2-1 once
TGTGCCAGCAGCCAGGGGAATGGCGGGGGAGAGACCCAGTACTTC CASSQGNGGGETQYF TRBV7-6 15 . TRBJ2-5 many
TGTGCCAGCAGCCAACCGGGACAGTCCTACAATGAGCAGTTCTTC CASSQPGQSYNEQFF TRBV6-6 15 TRBD1 TRBJ2-1 .
TGTGCCAGCAGTTTCCCCGGACAGATGGAGACCCAGTACTTC CASSFPGQMETQYF TRBV12-3/TRBV12-4 14 . TRBJ2-5 few
TGTGCCAGCAGCCCCGGCCTAGGAGACGAGCAGTACTTC CASSPGLGDEQYF TRBV7-4 13 . TRBJ2-7 .
TGTGCCAGCAGCCGGGACAGAGAGTTTGCAACTAATGAAAAACTGTTTTTT CASSRDREFATNEKLFF TRBV7-2 17 TRBD1 TRBJ1-4 few
TGTGCCAGCAGCTCGGACCCCGGGGATACGCAGTATTTT CASSSDPGDTQYF TRBV7-2 13 . TRBJ2-3 .
TGTGCCAGCAGCTCCACGACAGGGATGGGCTATTTGGGCTACACCTTC CASSSTTGMGYLGYTF TRBV7-1 16 TRBD1 TRBJ1-2 .
TGTGCCAGCAGTTCATACCTCAGGGGCACTGAAGCTTTCTTT CASSSYLRGTEAFF TRBV6-2/TRBV6-3 14 . TRBJ1-1 few
TGTGCCAGCAGCAACCGGGACAGGGGGTCCTACGAGCAGTACTTC CASSNRDRGSYEQYF TRBV7-9 15 TRBD1 TRBJ2-7 few
TGTGCCAGCAGTGAAGTCCATGAAGCTTTCTTT CASSEVHEAFF TRBV6-2/TRBV6-3 11 . TRBJ1-1 few
TGTGCCAGCAGCTCGGAAGGACAGGGGTATCCCGGGGAGCTGTTTTTT CASSSEGQGYPGELFF TRBV7-2 16 TRBD1 TRBJ2-2 many
TGTGCCAGCACTGACAGGGGGTATTACAATGAGCAGTTCTTC CASTDRGYYNEQFF TRBV6-1 14 TRBD1 TRBJ2-1 few
TGTGCCAGCAGCCGCGCAGCGGGGGCTGAGCAGTTCTTC CASSRAAGAEQFF TRBV5-6 13 TRBD2 TRBJ2-1 .
TGCAGTGCTAGAGATCCCCGACTAGCGGTACGCTACGAGCAGTACTTC CSARDPRLAVRYEQYF TRBV20-1 16 TRBD2 TRBJ2-7 .
TGTGCCAGCAGTGAAGGATGGGGGTTGTATAATTCACCCCTCCACTTT CASSEGWGLYNSPLHF TRBV6-1 16 . TRBJ1-6 few
TGTGCCAGCAGCCCCCTGACTGTTGCGGGGAACAATGAGCAGTTCTTC CASSPLTVAGNNEQFF TRBV14 16 . TRBJ2-1 few
TGTGCCAGCAGTTTTGCCGTTTTTGGGGGTTCACCCCTCCACTTT CASSFAVFGGSPLHF TRBV28 15 . TRBJ1-6 many
TGTGCCACTTACCTCACCGGGGGGCTCAATGAGCAGTTCTTC CATYLTGGLNEQFF TRBV28 14 . TRBJ2-1 .
TGTGCCAGCAGCCAAGATCCGAACGAGCAGTACTTC CASSQDPNEQYF TRBV3-1 12 . TRBJ2-7 few
TGTGCCAGCAGCTTCCTCGGGACAGGGGATGGCTACACCTTC CASSFLGTGDGYTF TRBV7-9 14 TRBD1 TRBJ1-2 .
TGTGCCAGTGGCCACGTCGCGACAGGGAAGTTCGAGCAGTACTTC CASGHVATGKFEQYF TRBV19 15 TRBD1 TRBJ2-7 .
TGTGCCAGCAGCTTGAGGGGCGGGAGGGCCGGGGAGACCCAGTACTTC CASSLRGGRAGETQYF TRBV7-2 16 TRBD2 TRBJ2-5 few
TGTGCCAGCAGAAGAAGACCCGGGGAGGGGGATGAGCAGTTCTTC CASRRRPGEGDEQFF TRBV12-3/TRBV12-4 15 . TRBJ2-1 few